The following is a T cell receptor beta chain sequence with its context. The PCR was carried out with 60 Vbeta primers and 13 Jbeta primers. The assay was immunoSEQ multiplex PCR, and TCRdb's table has in-frame clones only and misses some. Counted here are 170,000 or so clones, more than 60% occurring once; the ten biggest clones make up around 3.1%. CDR3 length: 15 residues. V trimming: 3 bases; J trimming: 6 bases; junction bases outside the gene matches: 3. Germline CDR1 reads SGHAT; CDR2 reads FQNNGV. This entry belongs to a study of cytomegalovirus exposure and HLA in healthy donors. The wider study: Early released data had about 85 million unique TCRs, all coming from HLA-typed donors.

V usage is TRBV11-2 and J usage is TRBJ2-1; 12 nucleotides agree with TRBD2. The sample taken for sequencing was PBMCs. The TCR originated in a woman aged 45-59 years in good health and CMV-seropositive. In DNA, the CDR3 is TGTGCCAGCAGCTTTGGACTAGCGGGATTCAATGAGCAGTTCTTC. It is translated as CASSFGLAGFNEQFF.